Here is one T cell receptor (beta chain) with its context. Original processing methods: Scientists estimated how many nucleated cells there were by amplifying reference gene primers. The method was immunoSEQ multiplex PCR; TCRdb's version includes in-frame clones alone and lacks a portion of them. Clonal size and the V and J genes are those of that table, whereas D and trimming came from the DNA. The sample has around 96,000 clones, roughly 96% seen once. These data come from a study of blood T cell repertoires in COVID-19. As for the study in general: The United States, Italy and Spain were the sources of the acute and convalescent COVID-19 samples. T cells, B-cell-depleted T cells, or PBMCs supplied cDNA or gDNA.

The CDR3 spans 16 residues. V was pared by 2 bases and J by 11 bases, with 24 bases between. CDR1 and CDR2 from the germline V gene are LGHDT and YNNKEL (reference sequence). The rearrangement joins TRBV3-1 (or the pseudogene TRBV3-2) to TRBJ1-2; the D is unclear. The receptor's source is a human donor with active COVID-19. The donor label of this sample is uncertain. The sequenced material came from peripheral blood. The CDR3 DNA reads TGTGCCAGCAGCCAACTGATCCGGACGGTGGGAGGAGAATACACCTTC. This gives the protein CASSQLIRTVGGEYTF.